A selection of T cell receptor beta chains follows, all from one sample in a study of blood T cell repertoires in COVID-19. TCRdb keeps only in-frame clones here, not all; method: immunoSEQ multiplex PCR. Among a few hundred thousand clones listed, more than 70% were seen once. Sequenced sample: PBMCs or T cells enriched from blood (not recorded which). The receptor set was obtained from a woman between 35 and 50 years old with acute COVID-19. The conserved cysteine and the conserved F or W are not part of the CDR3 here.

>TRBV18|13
ASSTQGQAQETQY
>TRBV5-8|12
ASSRTGTSYEQY
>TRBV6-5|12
ASSSGGASSPLH
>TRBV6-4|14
ASSEWDRNSGNTIY
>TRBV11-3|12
ASSESQLREGYT
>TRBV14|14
ASSPVPGQNTGELF
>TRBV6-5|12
ASSFGLNTGELF
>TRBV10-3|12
AISGQGGDQPQH
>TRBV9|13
ASNVRGLTNEKLF
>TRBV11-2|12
ASSLNRGRNEQF
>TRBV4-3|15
ASSQEAGTWGANVLT
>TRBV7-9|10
ASRKGQLSQF
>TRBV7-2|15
ASSLPAGQFPTYEQY
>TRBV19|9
ASTGAGGDT
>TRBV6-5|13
ASSNQQGANQPQH
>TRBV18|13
ASSPSEGLTYGYT
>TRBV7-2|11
ASSLTSSYGYT
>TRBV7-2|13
ASSSHRAYNSPLH
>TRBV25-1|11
ASRSPRNTEAF
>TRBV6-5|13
ASSYDTGTGNTIY
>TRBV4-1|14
ASSQDPGQGWETQY
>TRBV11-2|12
ASSLDWPGDIQY
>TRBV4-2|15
ASSQDAGSGGYNEQF
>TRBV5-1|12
ASSTSGRQETQY
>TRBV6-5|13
ASSYSKGGGQPQH
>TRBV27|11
ASSLEFRTEAF
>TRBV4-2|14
ASSQDGTGRIVEAF
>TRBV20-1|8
SLQGHEQF
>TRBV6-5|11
ASSRQGLTEQY
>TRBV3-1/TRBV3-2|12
ASSQASNYNEQF
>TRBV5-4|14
ASSLATGGSGNTIY
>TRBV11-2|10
ASSRLVREQF
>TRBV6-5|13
ASRTTRSSGNTIY
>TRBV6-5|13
ASRSTGSPGNTIY
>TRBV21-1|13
ASSKEGGRGYGYT
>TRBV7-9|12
ASTGVGLGETQY
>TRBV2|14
ASSGWGEDSYNEQF
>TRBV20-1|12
SASASGANYGYT
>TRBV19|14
ASSIGWDSSYNEQF
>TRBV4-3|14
ASSQVRSLRQETQY
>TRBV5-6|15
ASSLRQGAIHYNEQF
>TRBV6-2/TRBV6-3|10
ASSYSAGRQY
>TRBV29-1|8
SAQNTEAF
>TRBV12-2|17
ASRLTNKNFGTDENTIY
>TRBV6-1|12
ASSEGGSAQPQH
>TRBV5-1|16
ASSLIRDRGILNTEAF
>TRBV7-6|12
ASSLPYRGNEQF
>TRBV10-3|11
AISEQGNYGYT
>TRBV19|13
ASSTRGRSNQPQH
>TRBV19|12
ASTVRGRNNEQF
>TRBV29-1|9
SGRSGNEQF